This T cell receptor (beta chain) is drawn from a study of cytomegalovirus exposure and HLA in healthy donors. Whole-study findings and limits: HLA alleles were associated with 15,000 to 20,000 TCR beta sequences in a later analysis at 0.05 false discovery rate. In a later analysis, HLA-associated TCR beta chains were more clonally expanded than equally common others. The classifier was said to identify cytomegalovirus status with high specificity and sensitivity. No immune exposure information besides CMV serostatus was available.

CDR3 length: 16 residues. Germline loops: CDR1 SNHLY, CDR2 FYNNEI. V lost 8 bases, J lost 3 bases, and 13 bases stayed unmatched. On this clone itself: Its specificity is not known.

Amplification used 60 Vbeta primers and 13 Jbeta primers. Sequencing used immunoSEQ multiplex PCR; TCRdb keeps in-frame clones, though not all of them. The top ten clones hold roughly 2% of a sample with 110,000 to 150,000 clones, around 10% of them seen once. The V and J genes are TRBV2 and TRBJ1-5, with TRBD1 matching over 7 bases. This TCR derives from a man aged 50 or older in good health and CMV-seronegative. Sequenced material: PBMCs. CDR3 DNA sequence: TGTGCCAGCTCCTGGGGGACAGAATTCTTCAATCAGCCCCAGCATTTT. Protein product: CASSWGTEFFNQPQHF.